A selection of T cell receptor beta chains follows, all from one sample in a study of OX40 agonist ivuxolimab in advanced cancers. TCRdb's copy holds only in-frame clones and misses some; the assay was immunoSEQ multiplex PCR. The sample comprises under 15,000 clones, 77% of which are singletons, and over 30% rests with the top ten. The sequencing here drew on CD4+ or CD8+ T cells sorted from blood, taken in a trial of the OX40 agonist ivuxolimab. These receptors were taken from an adult with an advanced solid tumor such as melanoma, head and neck, liver or kidney cancer. Each CDR3 is given with its conserved first and last residue. D genes are given only for firm matches. Where a row states a size, it is once, few, many or the class of an expanded clone; other rows omit it.

clone_size: once; d_call: TRBD1; cdr3_length: 15; v_call: TRBV5-8; j_call: TRBJ1-5; cdr3_nt: TGTGCCAGCAGCTCGGACAGGGGCAGCAATCAGCCCCAGCATTTT; cdr3_aa: CASSSDRGSNQPQHF
clone_size: .; d_call: TRBD1; cdr3_length: 14; v_call: TRBV6-5; j_call: TRBJ2-7; cdr3_nt: TGTGCCAGCAGTTACTCGACAGGGGGATACGAGCAGCACTTC; cdr3_aa: CASSYSTGGYEQHF
clone_size: .; d_call: TRBD1; cdr3_length: 15; v_call: TRBV4-1; j_call: TRBJ1-5; cdr3_nt: TGCGCCAGCAGCCTAGACGGACAGGGAACTCAGCCCCAGCATTTT; cdr3_aa: CASSLDGQGTQPQHF
clone_size: .; d_call: TRBD2; cdr3_length: 18; v_call: TRBV5-4; j_call: TRBJ2-1; cdr3_nt: TGTGCCAGCAGCTTGCCTGCAGTATTACTAGCGGCTAACAATGAGCAGTTCTTC; cdr3_aa: CASSLPAVLLAANNEQFF
clone_size: .; d_call: .; cdr3_length: 14; v_call: TRBV7-9; j_call: TRBJ2-3; cdr3_nt: TGTGCCAGCAGCCCCGACAGTAGCACAGATACGCAGTATTTT; cdr3_aa: CASSPDSSTDTQYF
clone_size: .; d_call: .; cdr3_length: 12; v_call: TRBV27; j_call: TRBJ2-7; cdr3_nt: TGTGCCAGCAGCCCCCAGGGAGGCGAGCAGTACTTC; cdr3_aa: CASSPQGGEQYF
clone_size: .; d_call: TRBD2; cdr3_length: 14; v_call: TRBV7-9; j_call: TRBJ2-3; cdr3_nt: TGTGCCAGCAGCTTCAATCTAGCGGCAGATACGCAGTATTTT; cdr3_aa: CASSFNLAADTQYF
clone_size: .; d_call: TRBD2; cdr3_length: 13; v_call: TRBV10-2; j_call: TRBJ2-7; cdr3_nt: TGCGCCAGTAGAGCGGGAAGCTCCTACGAGCAGTACTTC; cdr3_aa: CASRAGSSYEQYF
clone_size: .; d_call: .; cdr3_length: 13; v_call: TRBV5-4; j_call: TRBJ2-5; cdr3_nt: TGTGCCAGCAGCTCGGGGGCAGGAGAGACCCAGTACTTC; cdr3_aa: CASSSGAGETQYF
clone_size: .; d_call: .; cdr3_length: 14; v_call: TRBV28; j_call: TRBJ2-7; cdr3_nt: TGTGCCAGCAGTTTAATCCGATCCTCCTACGAGCAGTACTTC; cdr3_aa: CASSLIRSSYEQYF
clone_size: .; d_call: TRBD1; cdr3_length: 18; v_call: TRBV15; j_call: TRBJ2-7; cdr3_nt: TGTGCCACCAGCAGAGATAGCCGGGACAGGGGGCGCGGCTACGAGCAGTACTTC; cdr3_aa: CATSRDSRDRGRGYEQYF
clone_size: .; d_call: TRBD1; cdr3_length: 15; v_call: TRBV27; j_call: TRBJ1-3; cdr3_nt: TGTGCCAGCAGTCCGACAGGGGGCTCTGGAAACACCATATATTTT; cdr3_aa: CASSPTGGSGNTIYF
clone_size: .; d_call: .; cdr3_length: 14; v_call: TRBV6-1; j_call: TRBJ2-3; cdr3_nt: TGTGCCAGCAGTTTCCTAGCGTTAAGGGATACGCAGTATTTT; cdr3_aa: CASSFLALRDTQYF
clone_size: .; d_call: TRBD2; cdr3_length: 16; v_call: TRBV5-1; j_call: TRBJ2-3; cdr3_nt: TGCGCCAGCACCGAAACGACTAGCGGAAGCACAGATACGCAGTATTTT; cdr3_aa: CASTETTSGSTDTQYF
clone_size: once; d_call: TRBD2; cdr3_length: 15; v_call: TRBV7-9; j_call: TRBJ2-3; cdr3_nt: TGTGCCAGCAGCCCCGGGGGGATCAGCACAGATACGCAGTATTTT; cdr3_aa: CASSPGGISTDTQYF
clone_size: .; d_call: .; cdr3_length: 12; v_call: TRBV6-5; j_call: TRBJ2-1; cdr3_nt: TGTGCCAGCTCCCGCGGGCACAATGAGCAGTTCTTC; cdr3_aa: CASSRGHNEQFF
clone_size: .; d_call: .; cdr3_length: 17; v_call: TRBV19; j_call: TRBJ1-5; cdr3_nt: TGTGCCAGTAGTATAGTCCACACCCGACACCCCAGTCAGCCCCAGCATTTT; cdr3_aa: CASSIVHTRHPSQPQHF